This T cell receptor beta chain came from a study of blood T cell repertoires in COVID-19. Source study methods: Amplified reference gene primers provided the basis for estimating nucleated cell counts. Measured with immunoSEQ multiplex PCR; TCRdb has only the in-frame clones, and not every one. V and J calls and clone size come straight from that table; D and trimming were deduced from the DNA. The table includes about 200,000 clones, around four fifths detected once. Followed over time, Seattle patients had been enrolled while infection was active. The germline gives CDR1 SGHDT, CDR2 YYEEEE. V dropped 4 bases and J dropped 4; count of bases not matched to a gene: 9. The CDR3 has 16 amino acids.

The chain uses TRBV5-6 and TRBJ2-7, with 12 bases that match TRBD2. Material for sequencing was peripheral blood. The receptor comes from a man in his sixties with COVID-19, enrolled during active disease. CDR3 in DNA: TGTGCCAGCAGCGGCAGACTAGCGGGAGTGTTGTACGAGCAGTACTTC. Protein: CASSGRLAGVLYEQYF. The full variable domain, its missing parts supplied by reference TRBV5-6 and TRBJ2-7, is DAGVTQSPTHLIKTRGQQVTLRCSPKSGHDTVSWYQQALGQGPQFIFQYYEEEERQRGNFPDRFSGHQFPNYSSELNVNALLLGDSALYLCASSGRLAGVLYEQYFGPGTRLTVT.